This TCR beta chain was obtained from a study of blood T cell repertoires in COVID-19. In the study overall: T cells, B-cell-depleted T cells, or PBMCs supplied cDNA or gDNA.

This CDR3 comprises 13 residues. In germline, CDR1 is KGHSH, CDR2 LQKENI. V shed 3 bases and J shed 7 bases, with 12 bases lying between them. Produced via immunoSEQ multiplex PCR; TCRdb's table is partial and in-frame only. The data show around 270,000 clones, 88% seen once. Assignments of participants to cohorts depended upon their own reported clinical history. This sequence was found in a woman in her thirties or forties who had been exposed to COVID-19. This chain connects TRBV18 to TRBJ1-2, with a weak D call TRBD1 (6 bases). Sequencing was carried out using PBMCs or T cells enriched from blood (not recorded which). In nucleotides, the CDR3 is TGTGCCAGCTCACCGGACAGCTCTACTGGCTACACCTTC. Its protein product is CASSPDSSTGYTF.